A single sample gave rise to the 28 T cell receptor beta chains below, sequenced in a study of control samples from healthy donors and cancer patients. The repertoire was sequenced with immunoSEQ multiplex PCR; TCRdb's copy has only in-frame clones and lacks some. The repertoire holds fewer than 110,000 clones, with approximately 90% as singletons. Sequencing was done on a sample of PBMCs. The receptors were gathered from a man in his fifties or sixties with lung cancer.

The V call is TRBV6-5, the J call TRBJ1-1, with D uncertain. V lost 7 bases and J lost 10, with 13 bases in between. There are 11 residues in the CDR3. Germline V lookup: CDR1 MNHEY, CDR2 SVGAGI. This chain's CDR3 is CASTREVTAFF. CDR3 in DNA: TGTGCCAGCACCCGTGAGGTAACAGCTTTCTTT.

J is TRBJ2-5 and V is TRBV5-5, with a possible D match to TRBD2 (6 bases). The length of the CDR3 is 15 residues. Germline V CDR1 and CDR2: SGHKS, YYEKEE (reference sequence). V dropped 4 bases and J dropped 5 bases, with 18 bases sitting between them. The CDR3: CASSPSGDRGETQYF. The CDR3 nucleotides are TGTGCCAGCAGCCCCTCCGGGGATCGGGGGGAGACCCAGTACTTC. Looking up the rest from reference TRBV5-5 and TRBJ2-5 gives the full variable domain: DAGVTQSPTHLIKTRGQQVTLRCSPISGHKSVSWYQQVLGQGPQFIFQYYEKEERGRGNFPDRFSARQFPNYSSELNVNALLLGDSALYLCASSPSGDRGETQYFGPGTRLLVL.

Written as DNA, the CDR3 is TGTGCCAGCAGCCTGGGGCCTCAAGAGACCCAGTACTTC. Its translation: CASSLGPQETQYF. The chain combines TRBV7-2 with TRBJ2-5; a possible D gene is TRBD1 (5 bases). Germline V gene sequence: CDR1 SGHTA, CDR2 FQGNSA. V lost 5 bases and J lost 2, with 9 bases in between. The CDR3 extends over 13 amino acids.

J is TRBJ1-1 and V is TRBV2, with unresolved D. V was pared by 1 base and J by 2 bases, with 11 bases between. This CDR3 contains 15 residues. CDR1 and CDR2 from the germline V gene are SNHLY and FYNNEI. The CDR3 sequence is CASSEGYLKNTEAFF. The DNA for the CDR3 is TGTGCCAGCAGTGAAGGTTATTTAAAAAACACTGAAGCTTTCTTT.

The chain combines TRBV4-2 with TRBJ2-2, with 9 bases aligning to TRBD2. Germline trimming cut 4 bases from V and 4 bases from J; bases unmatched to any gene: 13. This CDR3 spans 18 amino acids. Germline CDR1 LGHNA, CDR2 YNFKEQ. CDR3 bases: TGTGCCAGCAGCCCCACGGGTAATAGCGGGGGACTCACCGGGGAGCTGTTTTTT. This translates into CASSPTGNSGGLTGELFF.

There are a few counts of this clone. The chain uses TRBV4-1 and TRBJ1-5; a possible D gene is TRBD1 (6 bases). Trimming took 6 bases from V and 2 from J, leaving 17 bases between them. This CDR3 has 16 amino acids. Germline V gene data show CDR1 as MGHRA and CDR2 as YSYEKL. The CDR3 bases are TGCGCCAGCAGTCCCCTCTGGGGGGGCGGCAATCAGCCCCAGCATTTT. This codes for CASSPLWGGGNQPQHF.

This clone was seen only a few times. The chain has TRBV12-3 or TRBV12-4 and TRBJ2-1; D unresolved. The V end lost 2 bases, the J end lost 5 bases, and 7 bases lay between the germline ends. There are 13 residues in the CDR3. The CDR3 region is CASSLHSNNEQFF. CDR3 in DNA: TGTGCCAGCAGTTTACACAGCAACAATGAGCAGTTCTTC.

Here the CDR3 reads CASSVAAGFNEKLFF. DNA of the CDR3: TGTGCCAGCAGCGTAGCTGCGGGGTTTAATGAAAAACTGTTTTTT. The chain recombines TRBV9 with TRBJ1-4, with D hard to call. V was pared by 0 bases and J by 4 bases, with 10 bases between. This CDR3 region has 15 residues. Germline V gene lookup returns CDR1 SGDLS and CDR2 YYNGEE.

In nucleotides, the CDR3 is TGTGCCAGCAGCCCCGAGTGGGGTAAAGAGGAAAAACTGTTTTTT. Translation: CASSPEWGKEEKLFF. The V and J genes are TRBV14 and TRBJ1-4; D unresolved. This CDR3 has 15 residues. Germline lookup yields CDR1 SGHDN and CDR2 FVKESK. The V gene lost 4 bases and the J gene lost 8 bases, with 17 bases spanning the gap.

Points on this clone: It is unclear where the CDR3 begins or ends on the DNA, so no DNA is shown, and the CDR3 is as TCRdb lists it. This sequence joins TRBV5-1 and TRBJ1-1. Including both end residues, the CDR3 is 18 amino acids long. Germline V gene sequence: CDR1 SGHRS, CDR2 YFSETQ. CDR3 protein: CASSPVVLKLSLADEAFF.

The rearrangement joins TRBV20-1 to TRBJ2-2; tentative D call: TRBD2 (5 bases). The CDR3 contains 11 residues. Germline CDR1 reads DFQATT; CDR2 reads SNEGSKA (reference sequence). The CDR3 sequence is CCIRGTGELFF. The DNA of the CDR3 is TGCTGCATAAGAGGGACCGGGGAGCTGTTTTTT.

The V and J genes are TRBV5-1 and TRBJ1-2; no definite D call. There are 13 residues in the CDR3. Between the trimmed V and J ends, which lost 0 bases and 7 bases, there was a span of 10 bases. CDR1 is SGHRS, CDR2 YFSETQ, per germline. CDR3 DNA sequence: TGCGCCAGCAGCTTGGACGGTTCGGGTGGCTACACCTTC. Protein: CASSLDGSGGYTF. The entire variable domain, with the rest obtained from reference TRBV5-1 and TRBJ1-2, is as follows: KAGVTQTPRYLIKTRGQQVTLSCSPISGHRSVSWYQQTPGQGLQFLFEYFSETQRNKGNFPGRFSGRQFSNSRSEMNVSTLELGDSALYLCASSLDGSGGYTFGSGTRLTVV.

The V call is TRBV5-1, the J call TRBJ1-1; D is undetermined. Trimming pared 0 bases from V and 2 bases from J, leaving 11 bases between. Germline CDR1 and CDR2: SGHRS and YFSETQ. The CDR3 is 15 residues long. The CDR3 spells CASSLAYSANTEAFF. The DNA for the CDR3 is TGCGCCAGCAGCTTGGCCTACTCGGCTAACACTGAAGCTTTCTTT.

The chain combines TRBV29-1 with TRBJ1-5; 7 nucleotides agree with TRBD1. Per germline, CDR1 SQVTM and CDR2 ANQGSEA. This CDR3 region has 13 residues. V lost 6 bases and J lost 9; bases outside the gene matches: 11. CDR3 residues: CSVAGQWGGPQHF. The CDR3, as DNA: TGCAGCGTCGCGGGACAGTGGGGGGGGCCCCAGCATTTT.

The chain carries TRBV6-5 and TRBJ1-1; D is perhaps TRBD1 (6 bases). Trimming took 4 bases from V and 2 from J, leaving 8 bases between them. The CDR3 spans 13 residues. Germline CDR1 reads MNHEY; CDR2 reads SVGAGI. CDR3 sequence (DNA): TGTGCCAGCAGTTGGGGGCTTAACACTGAAGCTTTCTTT. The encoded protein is CASSWGLNTEAFF.

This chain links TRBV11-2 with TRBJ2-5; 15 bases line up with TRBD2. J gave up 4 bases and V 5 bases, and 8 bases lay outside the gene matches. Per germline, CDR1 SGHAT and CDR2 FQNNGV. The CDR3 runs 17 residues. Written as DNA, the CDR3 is TGTGCCAGCAGCCCAGGGGGACTAGCGGGGGGTTTAGAGACCCAGTACTTC. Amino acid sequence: CASSPGGLAGGLETQYF.

The CDR3 protein is CSVSGGTSTDTQYF. CDR3 bases: TGCAGCGTTTCCGGGGGAACTAGCACAGATACGCAGTATTTT. This sequence joins TRBV29-1 and TRBJ2-3; D is perhaps TRBD2 (6 bases). This CDR3 spans 14 amino acids. Germline V lookup: CDR1 SQVTM, CDR2 ANQGSEA. The V and J ends lost 5 bases and 0 bases respectively, with 12 bases between them.

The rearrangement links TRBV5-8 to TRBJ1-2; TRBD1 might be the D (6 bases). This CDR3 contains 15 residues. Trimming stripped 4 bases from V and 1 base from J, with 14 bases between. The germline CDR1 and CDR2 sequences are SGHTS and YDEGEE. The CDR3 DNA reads TGTGCCAGCAGCCCAGGGGAGGAGATTAACTATGGCTACACCTTC. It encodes CASSPGEEINYGYTF.

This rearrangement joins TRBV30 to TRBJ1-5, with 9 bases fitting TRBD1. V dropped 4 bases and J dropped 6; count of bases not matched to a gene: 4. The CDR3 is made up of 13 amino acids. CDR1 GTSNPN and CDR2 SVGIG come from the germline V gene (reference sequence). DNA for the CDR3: TGTGCCTGGACCGGACAGGGGAGTCAGCCCCAGCATTTT. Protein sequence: CAWTGQGSQPQHF.

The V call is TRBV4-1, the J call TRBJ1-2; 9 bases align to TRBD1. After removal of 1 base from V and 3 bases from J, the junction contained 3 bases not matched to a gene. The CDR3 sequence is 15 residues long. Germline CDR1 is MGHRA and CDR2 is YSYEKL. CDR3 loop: CASSQAWTGDYGYTF. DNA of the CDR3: TGCGCCAGCAGCCAAGCCTGGACAGGGGACTATGGCTACACCTTC.

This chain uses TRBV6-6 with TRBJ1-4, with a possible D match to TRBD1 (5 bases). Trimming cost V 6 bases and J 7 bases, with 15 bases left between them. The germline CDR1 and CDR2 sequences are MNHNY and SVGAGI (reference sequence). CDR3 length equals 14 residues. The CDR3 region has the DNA TGTGCCAGCAGGCCCGACAGACAGACTGAAAAACTGTTTTTT. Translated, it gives CASRPDRQTEKLFF.

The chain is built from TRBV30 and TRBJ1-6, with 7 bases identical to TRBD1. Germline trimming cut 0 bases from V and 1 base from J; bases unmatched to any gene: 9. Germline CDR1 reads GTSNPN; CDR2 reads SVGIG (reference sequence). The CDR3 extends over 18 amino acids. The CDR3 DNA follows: TGTGCCTGGAGTGTACTGTCAGGGGGTAGTTCCTATAATTCACCCCTCCACTTT. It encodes CAWSVLSGGSSYNSPLHF.

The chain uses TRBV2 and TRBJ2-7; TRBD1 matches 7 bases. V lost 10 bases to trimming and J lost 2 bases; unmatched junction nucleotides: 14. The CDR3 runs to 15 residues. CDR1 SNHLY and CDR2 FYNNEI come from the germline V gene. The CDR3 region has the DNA TGTGCCACCCAACCCCCGGACAGGAATACCTACGAGCAGTACTTC. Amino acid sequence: CATQPPDRNTYEQYF.

The CDR3 loop reads CASRAGLAGGAGGELFF. The CDR3 DNA sequence: TGTGCCAGCAGAGCGGGACTAGCGGGGGGTGCAGGCGGGGAGCTGTTTTTT. The rearrangement joins TRBV2 to TRBJ2-2; 15 bases map to TRBD2. CDR1 and CDR2 from the germline V gene are SNHLY and FYNNEI. V was pared by 6 bases and J by 7 bases, with 9 bases of the junction left unmatched. The CDR3 spans 17 residues.

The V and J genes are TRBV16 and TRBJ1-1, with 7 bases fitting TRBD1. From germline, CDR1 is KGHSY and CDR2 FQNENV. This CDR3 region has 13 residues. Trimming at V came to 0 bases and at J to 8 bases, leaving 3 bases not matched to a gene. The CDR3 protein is CASSQSDRSEAFF. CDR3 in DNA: TGTGCCAGCAGCCAATCGGACAGGTCGGAAGCTTTCTTT.

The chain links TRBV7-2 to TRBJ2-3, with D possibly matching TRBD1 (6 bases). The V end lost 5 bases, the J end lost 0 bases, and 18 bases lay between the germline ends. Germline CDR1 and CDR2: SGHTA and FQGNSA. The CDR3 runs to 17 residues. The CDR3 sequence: CASSKKARGTSTDTQYF. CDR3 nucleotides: TGTGCCAGCAGCAAAAAGGCTAGAGGGACAAGCACAGATACGCAGTATTTT.

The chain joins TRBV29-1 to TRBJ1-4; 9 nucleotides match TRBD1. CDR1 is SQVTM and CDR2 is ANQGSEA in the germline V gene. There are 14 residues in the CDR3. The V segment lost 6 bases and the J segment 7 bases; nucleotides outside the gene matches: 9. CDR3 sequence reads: CSVRTGGGGEKLFF. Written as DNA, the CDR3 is TGCAGCGTCCGAACAGGGGGCGGTGGTGAAAAACTGTTTTTT.

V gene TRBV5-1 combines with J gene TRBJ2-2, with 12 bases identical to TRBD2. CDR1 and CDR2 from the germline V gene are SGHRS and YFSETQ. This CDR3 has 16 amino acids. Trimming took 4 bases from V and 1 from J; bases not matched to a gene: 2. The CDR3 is CASSPTSGGNTGELFF. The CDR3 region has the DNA TGCGCCAGCAGCCCGACTAGCGGGGGGAACACCGGGGAGCTGTTTTTT.